A single sample gave rise to the 14 T cell receptor beta chains below, sequenced in a study of PD-1 and CTLA-4 blockade in melanoma. TCRdb's copy holds only in-frame clones and misses some; the assay was immunoSEQ multiplex PCR. The sample carries roughly 21,000 clones, about 91% recorded once. The sequences come from CD8+ T cells from peripheral blood, collected before anti-PD-1 treatment. The source of these receptors is a human donor with melanoma.

The CDR3 reads CASSFTDTQYF. For the CDR3, the DNA is TGTGCCAGCAGCTTCACAGATACGCAGTATTTT. J is TRBJ2-3 and V is TRBV7-9; no firm D call. CDR1 is SEHNR and CDR2 is FQNEAQ in the germline V gene (reference sequence). V dropped 3 bases and J dropped 2 bases, with 0 bases sitting between them. CDR3 size: 11 residues.

J is TRBJ2-7 and V is TRBV6-5; tentative D call: TRBD1 (5 bases). From germline, CDR1 is MNHEY and CDR2 SVGAGI. Trimming left V 5 bases short and J 6 bases short, with 17 bases between. This CDR3 has 14 residues. CDR3 in amino acids: CASSPYQTVAEQYF. CDR3 coding DNA: TGTGCCAGCAGTCCCTACCAGACAGTAGCCGAGCAGTACTTC.

CDR3 loop: CASGPLRETDNQPQHF. Here the CDR3 DNA reads TGTGCCAGCGGTCCCCTAAGAGAGACGGACAATCAGCCCCAGCATTTT. This chain joins TRBV6-4 and TRBJ1-5; the D is unclear. Looked up from germline, CDR1 is MRHNA and CDR2 is SNTAGT. The V end was cut by 8 bases, the J end by 3 bases, with 20 bases between. The CDR3 spans 16 residues.

This rearrangement joins TRBV13 to TRBJ1-1, with 12 positions matching TRBD1. In germline, CDR1 is PRHDT, CDR2 FYEKMQ (reference sequence). The CDR3 loop spans 16 amino acids. J lost 4 bases, V lost 4 bases, and 7 bases had no gene match. The CDR3 DNA reads as TGTGCCAGCAGCTGGGGACAGGGGGCCGTTGTCACTGAAGCTTTCTTT. As protein: CASSWGQGAVVTEAFF.

This chain uses TRBV7-3 with TRBJ2-6, with TRBD1 matching 9 bases. The CDR3 has 18 amino acids. V shed 5 bases, J shed 0 bases, and the junction held 8 bases outside the gene matches. CDR1 and CDR2 (germline): SGHTA, FQGTGA. DNA for the CDR3: TGTGCCAGCAGCGGTGGACAGGGGCCGACCTCTGGGGCCAACGTCCTGACTTTC. Translated: CASSGGQGPTSGANVLTF.

CDR3 nucleotide sequence: TGTGCCTGGACTCTCGCACAGGATGGGCTCTTTGGCTACACCTTC. This sequence encodes CAWTLAQDGLFGYTF. This rearrangement joins TRBV30 to TRBJ1-2, with a possible D match to TRBD1 (5 bases). Deletions cut 4 bases from V and 7 bases from J, with 22 bases between. CDR1 and CDR2 from the germline V gene are GTSNPN and SVGIG (reference sequence). This CDR3 has 15 residues.

DNA for the CDR3: TGTGCCAGCAGCTTAGAAGCCTATGCGGGGCACGATTCACCCCTCCACTTT. This gives the protein CASSLEAYAGHDSPLHF. The chain uses TRBV11-2 and TRBJ1-6; tentative D call: TRBD1 (5 bases). Germline loops: CDR1 SGHAT, CDR2 FQNNGV. The CDR3 has 17 amino acids. V shed 0 bases and J shed 8 bases, with 17 bases lying between them.

This chain uses TRBV5-1 with TRBJ2-3; D gene unclear. The V end was cut by 3 bases, the J end by 5 bases, with 10 bases between. Germline V lookup: CDR1 SGHRS, CDR2 YFSETQ. The CDR3 loop spans 13 amino acids. The CDR3 DNA is TGCGCCAGCAGCTCGACAAGAGGAGATACGCAGTATTTT. Translating it yields CASSSTRGDTQYF.

This clone has just one count. The rearrangement links TRBV5-5 to TRBJ1-6; D is unclear. Germline lookup yields CDR1 SGHKS and CDR2 YYEKEE (reference sequence). This CDR3 is built from 16 residues. The germline V and J ends were trimmed by 0 bases and 10 bases, with 17 bases remaining between them. In nucleotides, the CDR3 is TGTGCCAGCAGCTTGGTTGACCCCACCCCCGGATCACCCCTCCACTTT. Translation: CASSLVDPTPGSPLHF.

This chain joins TRBV5-1 and TRBJ1-2; D not certain. Trimming took off 0 bases at V and 2 bases at J, with 17 bases between the two ends. Germline CDR1 SGHRS, CDR2 YFSETQ. This CDR3 contains 17 residues. CDR3: CASSLEPGYTGNYGYTF. CDR3 DNA: TGCGCCAGCAGCTTGGAACCCGGGTATACGGGGAACTATGGCTACACCTTC.

This clone was observed once. The rearrangement uses TRBV19 and TRBJ2-3, with D perhaps TRBD2 (5 bases). V was clipped by 3 bases and J by 9 bases, with 10 bases between them. CDR1 and CDR2 (germline): LNHDA, SQIVND (reference sequence). There are 12 residues in the CDR3. In DNA, the CDR3 is TGTGCCAGTAGTATCAACTGGGAGACGCAGTATTTT. Protein: CASSINWETQYF.

The CDR3 here is CASTILESRGTDTQYF. CDR3 coding DNA: TGTGCCAGCACCATCCTTGAAAGTAGAGGCACAGATACGCAGTATTTT. The chain recombines TRBV7-9 with TRBJ2-3; D gene ambiguous. V was cut by 7 bases and J by 1 base, with 18 bases left in between. CDR1 SEHNR and CDR2 FQNEAQ come from the germline V gene (reference sequence). The CDR3 spans 16 residues.

V usage is TRBV6-1 and J usage is TRBJ1-5; a weak D match, TRBD1 (5 bases). Trimming shortened V by 3 bases and J by 10 bases, and 10 bases separated the two germline ends. Germline V gene data show CDR1 as MNHNS and CDR2 as SASEGT. This CDR3 comprises 12 residues. In DNA, the CDR3 is TGTGCCAGCAGTGACAGGGTTAATCCCCAGCATTTT. Protein product: CASSDRVNPQHF.

In nucleotides, the CDR3 is TGTGCCAGCACGACGTTCGGCACCTACGAGCAGTACTTC. This codes for CASTTFGTYEQYF. This sequence joins TRBV2 and TRBJ2-7, with D hard to call. The CDR3 sequence is 13 residues long. Trimming left V 7 bases short and J 2 bases short, with 12 bases between. Germline CDR1 and CDR2: SNHLY and FYNNEI. Variable domain in full (rest from reference TRBV2 and TRBJ2-7): EPEVTQTPSHQVTQMGQEVILRCVPISNHLYFYWYRQILGQKVEFLVSFYNNEISEKSEIFDDQFSVERPDGSNFTLKIRSTKLEDSAMYFCASTTFGTYEQYFGPGTRLTVT.